This TCR beta chain came from a study of T-cell reconstitution after alpha-beta-depleted transplantation in children. Preparation of the TCRbeta library was carried out with unique molecular identifiers. One entry per CDR3 protein, called by TCRdb with MiXCR from the PCR reads. The table includes roughly 590,000 distinct CDR3 sequences, roughly 15% detected once. The CDR3 is 13 residues long. V shed 7 bases and J shed 1 base, with 10 bases lying between them. The sample consisted of PBMCs from the stem cell graft donor, taken from the stem cell graft. The chain is built from TRBV12-3 or TRBV12-4 and TRBJ1-1; D not certain. The clonotype originates from a human donor who donated a stem cell graft to a child with acute myeloid leukemia. CDR3 sequence: CASTWTPNTEAFF. The CDR3 DNA reads as TGTGCCAGCACTTGGACTCCGAACACTGAAGCTTTCTTT.